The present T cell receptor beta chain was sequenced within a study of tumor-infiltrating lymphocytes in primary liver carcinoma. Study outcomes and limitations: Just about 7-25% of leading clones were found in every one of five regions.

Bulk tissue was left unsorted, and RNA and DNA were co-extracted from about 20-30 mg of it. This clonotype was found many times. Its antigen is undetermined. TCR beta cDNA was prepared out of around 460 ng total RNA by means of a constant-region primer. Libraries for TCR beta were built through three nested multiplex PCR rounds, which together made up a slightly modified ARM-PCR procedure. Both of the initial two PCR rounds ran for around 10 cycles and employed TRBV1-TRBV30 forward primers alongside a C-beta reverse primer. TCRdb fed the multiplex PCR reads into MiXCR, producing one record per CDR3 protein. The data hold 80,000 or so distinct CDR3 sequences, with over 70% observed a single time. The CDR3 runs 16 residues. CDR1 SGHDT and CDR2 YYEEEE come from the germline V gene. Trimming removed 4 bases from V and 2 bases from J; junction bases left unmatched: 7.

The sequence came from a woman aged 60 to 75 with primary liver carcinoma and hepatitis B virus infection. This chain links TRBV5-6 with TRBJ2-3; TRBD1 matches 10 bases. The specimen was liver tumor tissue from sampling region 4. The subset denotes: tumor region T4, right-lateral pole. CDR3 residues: CASSRQGAAFTDTQYF. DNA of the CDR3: TGTGCCAGCAGCAGACAGGGGGCGGCCTTCACAGATACGCAGTATTTT.